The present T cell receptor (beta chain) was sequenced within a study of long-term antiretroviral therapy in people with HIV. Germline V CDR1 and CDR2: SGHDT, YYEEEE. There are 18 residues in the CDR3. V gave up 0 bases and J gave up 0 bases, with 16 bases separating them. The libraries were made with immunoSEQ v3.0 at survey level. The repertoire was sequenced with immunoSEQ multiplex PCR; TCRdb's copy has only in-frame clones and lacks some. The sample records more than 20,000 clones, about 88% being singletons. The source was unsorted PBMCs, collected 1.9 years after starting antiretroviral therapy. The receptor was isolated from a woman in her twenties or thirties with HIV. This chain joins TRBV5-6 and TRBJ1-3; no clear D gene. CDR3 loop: CASSLAVTSAGSGNTIYF. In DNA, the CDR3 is TGTGCCAGCAGCTTGGCGGTAACAAGCGCGGGCTCTGGAAACACCATATATTTT.